This T cell receptor beta chain was sequenced for a study of CD8+ T cells in alopecia areata. The wider study: The authors scored treated patients' severity by affected scalp percentage.

Study-wide points: One nonresponder makes the tie between baseline CD8+ expansion and response uncertain.

Noted treatment: oral pan-JAK inhibitor, 5-10 mg twice daily. Details on this clone: Its cognate antigen is unknown.

TCR sequencing used cDNA made by reverse transcription of extracted RNA. The assay was immunoSEQ multiplex PCR, and TCRdb's table has in-frame clones only and misses some. The table has hundreds of thousands of clones, around two fifths seen once; the top ten hold 0.4% to 0.55%. V was clipped by 0 bases and J by 4 bases, with 7 bases between them. This CDR3 contains 13 residues. CDR1 is SGHVS, CDR2 FQNEAQ, per germline. This TCR came from a human donor with alopecia areata. V gene TRBV7-8 combines with J gene TRBJ2-7, with D hard to call. Sequencing used CD4+ T cells sorted from blood, obtained between weeks 30 and 35, from a patient treated with tofacitinib. CDR3 DNA sequence: TGTGCCAGCAGCTTAGCGGGGAATTACGAGCAGTACTTC. Translated, it gives CASSLAGNYEQYF.